The rows below give T cell receptor beta chains drawn from one sample of a study of blood T cell repertoires in COVID-19. Produced via immunoSEQ multiplex PCR; TCRdb's table is partial and in-frame only. The sample shows 55,000 to 75,000 clones, under 95% of them seen only once. Sequenced material: peripheral blood. Every receptor here comes from a human donor in a cohort sampled during active COVID-19. Both conserved end residues are part of each CDR3. A D gene is named only where the DNA matches it firmly. Clone size is shown for a subset of rows, as once, few, many or a class of expanded clone.

D gene: .
CDR3 length: 12
J gene: TRBJ1-5
V gene: TRBV7-9
clone size: few
CDR3 protein: CASSGGVQPQHF
CDR3 DNA: TGTGCCAGCAGTGGGGGCGTTCAGCCCCAGCATTTT

D gene: TRBD2
CDR3 length: 16
J gene: TRBJ2-1
V gene: TRBV4-3
clone size: .
CDR3 protein: CASSQEERGAYNEQFF
CDR3 DNA: TGCGCCAGCAGCCAAGAAGAGCGGGGGGCCTACAATGAGCAGTTCTTC

D gene: .
CDR3 length: 11
J gene: TRBJ2-7
V gene: TRBV2
clone size: .
CDR3 protein: CASRRIYEQYF
CDR3 DNA: TGTGCCAGCAGGAGGATTTACGAGCAGTACTTC

D gene: TRBD1
CDR3 length: 14
J gene: TRBJ2-7
V gene: TRBV27
clone size: .
CDR3 protein: CASGRQGSSYEQYF
CDR3 DNA: TGTGCCAGCGGGCGACAGGGAAGCTCCTACGAGCAGTACTTC

D gene: TRBD2
CDR3 length: 17
J gene: TRBJ2-1
V gene: TRBV5-1
clone size: .
CDR3 protein: CASSLRLAGGAVDEQFF
CDR3 DNA: TGCGCCAGCAGCTTGCGACTAGCGGGGGGGGCGGTCGATGAGCAGTTCTTC

D gene: .
CDR3 length: 12
J gene: TRBJ2-7
V gene: TRBV27
clone size: .
CDR3 protein: CASRGLPYEQYF
CDR3 DNA: TGTGCCAGCCGGGGACTCCCTTACGAGCAGTACTTC

D gene: .
CDR3 length: 14
J gene: TRBJ1-3
V gene: TRBV28
clone size: .
CDR3 protein: CASSLLSRGNTIYF
CDR3 DNA: TGTGCCAGCAGCCTTCTCAGTCGTGGAAACACCATATATTTT

D gene: TRBD1
CDR3 length: 15
J gene: TRBJ1-5
V gene: TRBV5-1
clone size: .
CDR3 protein: CASSEGTGRGQPQHF
CDR3 DNA: TGCGCCAGCAGCGAGGGGACAGGGAGGGGTCAGCCCCAGCATTTT

D gene: .
CDR3 length: 13
J gene: TRBJ1-6
V gene: TRBV9
clone size: .
CDR3 protein: CASSVVEQSPLHF
CDR3 DNA: TGTGCCAGCAGCGTAGTTGAGCAATCACCCCTCCACTTT

D gene: .
CDR3 length: 15
J gene: TRBJ2-7
V gene: TRBV27
clone size: .
CDR3 protein: CASSLTGWRGYEQYF
CDR3 DNA: TGTGCCAGCAGTCTGACAGGGTGGAGGGGTTACGAGCAGTACTTC

D gene: .
CDR3 length: 12
J gene: TRBJ2-5
V gene: TRBV7-6
clone size: .
CDR3 protein: CASSSGEKTQYF
CDR3 DNA: TGTGCCAGCAGCTCCGGGGAGAAGACCCAGTACTTC

D gene: .
CDR3 length: 13
J gene: TRBJ2-7
V gene: TRBV5-8
clone size: .
CDR3 protein: CASDDTTWREQYF
CDR3 DNA: TGTGCCAGCGACGACACTACCTGGAGGGAGCAGTACTTC

D gene: .
CDR3 length: 13
J gene: TRBJ1-2
V gene: TRBV9
clone size: .
CDR3 protein: CASTVSENYGYTF
CDR3 DNA: TGTGCCAGCACCGTATCGGAGAACTATGGCTACACCTTC

D gene: TRBD1
CDR3 length: 13
J gene: TRBJ1-1
V gene: TRBV12-3/TRBV12-4
clone size: .
CDR3 protein: CASRDTGGTEAFF
CDR3 DNA: TGTGCCAGCAGGGATACAGGGGGCACTGAAGCTTTCTTT

D gene: .
CDR3 length: 16
J gene: TRBJ2-3
V gene: TRBV11-2
clone size: .
CDR3 protein: CASTRVLASGTDTQYF
CDR3 DNA: TGTGCCAGCACCCGAGTCCTAGCATCGGGCACAGATACGCAGTATTTT

D gene: TRBD2
CDR3 length: 16
J gene: TRBJ2-7
V gene: TRBV18
clone size: .
CDR3 protein: CTSSPLASGGSYEQYF
CDR3 DNA: TGTACCAGCTCACCCCTCGCTAGCGGGGGGTCTTACGAGCAGTACTTC

D gene: .
CDR3 length: 13
J gene: TRBJ1-1
V gene: TRBV5-6
clone size: once
CDR3 protein: CASSFGAHTEAFF
CDR3 DNA: TGTGCCAGCAGCTTTGGGGCCCACACTGAAGCTTTCTTT

D gene: TRBD2
CDR3 length: 18
J gene: TRBJ2-1
V gene: TRBV5-4
clone size: .
CDR3 protein: CASSRGLAGGSSYNEQFF
CDR3 DNA: TGTGCCAGCAGTCGGGGACTAGCGGGGGGAAGCTCCTACAATGAGCAGTTCTTC

D gene: .
CDR3 length: 16
J gene: TRBJ1-2
V gene: TRBV5-5
clone size: few
CDR3 protein: CASSFRGSRDGYGYTF
CDR3 DNA: TGTGCCAGCAGCTTCCGCGGCAGCCGCGACGGCTATGGCTACACCTTC

D gene: .
CDR3 length: 16
J gene: TRBJ1-6
V gene: TRBV24-1
clone size: .
CDR3 protein: CATSGRQSDYNSPLHF
CDR3 DNA: TGTGCCACCAGTGGCAGACAGAGCGACTATAATTCACCCCTCCACTTT

D gene: TRBD1
CDR3 length: 15
J gene: TRBJ1-6
V gene: TRBV25-1
clone size: .
CDR3 protein: CASSPRTGDNSPLHF
CDR3 DNA: TGTGCCAGCAGCCCCCGGACAGGAGACAATTCACCCCTCCACTTT

D gene: .
CDR3 length: 15
J gene: TRBJ1-6
V gene: TRBV4-1
clone size: once
CDR3 protein: CASSPTAGYNSPLHF
CDR3 DNA: TGCGCCAGCAGCCCCACGGCGGGGTATAATTCACCCCTCCACTTT

D gene: .
CDR3 length: 16
J gene: TRBJ1-3
V gene: TRBV6-6
clone size: .
CDR3 protein: CASAPLRGSSGNTIYF
CDR3 DNA: TGTGCCAGCGCCCCGCTAAGGGGGTCTTCTGGAAACACCATATATTTT

D gene: TRBD1
CDR3 length: 15
J gene: TRBJ1-1
V gene: TRBV6-2/TRBV6-3
clone size: .
CDR3 protein: CASSYRTGQNTEAFF
CDR3 DNA: TGTGCCAGCAGCTATCGGACAGGCCAGAACACTGAAGCTTTCTTT

D gene: .
CDR3 length: 16
J gene: TRBJ2-3
V gene: TRBV28
clone size: once
CDR3 protein: CASSLRRGFSTDTQYF
CDR3 DNA: TGTGCCAGCAGTTTGAGGCGGGGTTTTAGCACAGATACGCAGTATTTT

D gene: .
CDR3 length: 14
J gene: TRBJ1-2
V gene: TRBV5-6
clone size: once
CDR3 protein: CASSLGQVDGGYTF
CDR3 DNA: TGTGCCAGCAGCTTGGGGCAGGTAGATGGTGGCTACACCTTC

D gene: TRBD1
CDR3 length: 15
J gene: TRBJ2-7
V gene: TRBV4-3
clone size: few
CDR3 protein: CASSQGQGEWYEQYF
CDR3 DNA: TGCGCCAGCAGCCAAGGACAGGGAGAGTGGTACGAGCAGTACTTC

D gene: TRBD2
CDR3 length: 15
J gene: TRBJ2-7
V gene: TRBV5-1
clone size: .
CDR3 protein: CASSFTAGFAYEQYF
CDR3 DNA: TGCGCCAGCAGCTTTACAGCGGGGTTCGCCTACGAGCAGTACTTC

D gene: .
CDR3 length: 13
J gene: TRBJ2-7
V gene: TRBV11-2
clone size: .
CDR3 protein: CASSKTPSYEQYF
CDR3 DNA: TGTGCCAGCAGCAAGACTCCCTCCTACGAGCAGTACTTC

D gene: .
CDR3 length: 14
J gene: TRBJ1-3
V gene: TRBV5-5
clone size: few
CDR3 protein: CASSLQGSGNTIYF
CDR3 DNA: TGTGCCAGCAGCTTACAGGGCTCTGGAAACACCATATATTTT

D gene: TRBD2
CDR3 length: 14
J gene: TRBJ2-7
V gene: TRBV28
clone size: .
CDR3 protein: CASSLRGALYEQYF
CDR3 DNA: TGTGCCAGCAGTTTGCGGGGGGCGCTTTACGAGCAGTACTTC

D gene: .
CDR3 length: 13
J gene: TRBJ1-1
V gene: TRBV2
clone size: .
CDR3 protein: CASSASGNTEAFF
CDR3 DNA: TGTGCCAGCAGCGCCTCGGGGAACACTGAAGCTTTCTTT

D gene: .
CDR3 length: 18
J gene: TRBJ1-6
V gene: TRBV5-4
clone size: .
CDR3 protein: CASSLGAGGVTYNSPLHF
CDR3 DNA: TGTGCCAGCAGCTTGGGGGCCGGGGGAGTAACCTATAATTCACCCCTCCACTTT

D gene: .
CDR3 length: 14
J gene: TRBJ2-7
V gene: TRBV5-6
clone size: .
CDR3 protein: CASSLDTGSYEQYF
CDR3 DNA: TGTGCCAGCAGCTTGGATACAGGTTCCTACGAGCAGTACTTC

D gene: .
CDR3 length: 15
J gene: TRBJ2-7
V gene: TRBV19
clone size: .
CDR3 protein: CASSIGTGGGYEQYF
CDR3 DNA: TGTGCCAGTAGTATAGGTACAGGGGGGGGCTACGAGCAGTACTTC

D gene: .
CDR3 length: 13
J gene: TRBJ1-1
V gene: TRBV4-1
clone size: .
CDR3 protein: CASSHPSETEAFF
CDR3 DNA: TGCGCCAGCAGCCACCCGTCGGAGACTGAAGCTTTCTTT

D gene: .
CDR3 length: 14
J gene: TRBJ2-7
V gene: TRBV6-1
clone size: .
CDR3 protein: CASSEDSAHYEQYF
CDR3 DNA: TGTGCCAGCAGTGAGGACAGCGCTCACTACGAGCAGTACTTC

D gene: .
CDR3 length: 15
J gene: TRBJ2-3
V gene: TRBV25-1
clone size: once
CDR3 protein: CASRTLGTLTDTQYF
CDR3 DNA: TGTGCCAGCAGGACGCTAGGGACATTAACAGATACGCAGTATTTT

D gene: .
CDR3 length: 13
J gene: TRBJ1-2
V gene: TRBV6-5
clone size: once
CDR3 protein: CASRPGLFYGYTF
CDR3 DNA: TGTGCCAGCAGGCCGGGACTGTTCTATGGCTACACCTTC

D gene: .
CDR3 length: 15
J gene: TRBJ2-7
V gene: TRBV9
clone size: .
CDR3 protein: CASSAHQVPSYEQYF
CDR3 DNA: TGTGCCAGCAGCGCACATCAGGTACCCTCCTACGAGCAGTACTTC

D gene: .
CDR3 length: 14
J gene: TRBJ1-1
V gene: TRBV24-1
clone size: once
CDR3 protein: CATSDSGVNTEAFF
CDR3 DNA: TGTGCCACCAGTGATTCCGGGGTTAACACTGAAGCTTTCTTT

D gene: TRBD1
CDR3 length: 15
J gene: TRBJ2-5
V gene: TRBV19
clone size: .
CDR3 protein: CASSPGTGGGETQYF
CDR3 DNA: TGTGCCAGTAGTCCCGGGACAGGGGGCGGGGAGACCCAGTACTTC

D gene: TRBD1
CDR3 length: 17
J gene: TRBJ2-5
V gene: TRBV11-2
clone size: .
CDR3 protein: CASSLYRDSPPLETQYF
CDR3 DNA: TGTGCCAGCAGCTTGTACCGGGACAGCCCTCCCCTGGAGACCCAGTACTTC

D gene: .
CDR3 length: 13
J gene: TRBJ2-7
V gene: TRBV24-1
clone size: .
CDR3 protein: CATSDSGAGGQYF
CDR3 DNA: TGTGCCACCAGTGATTCCGGGGCCGGGGGGCAGTACTTC

D gene: TRBD2
CDR3 length: 14
J gene: TRBJ2-7
V gene: TRBV11-2
clone size: .
CDR3 protein: CASSLELAAYEQYF
CDR3 DNA: TGTGCCAGCAGCTTAGAACTAGCGGCTTACGAGCAGTACTTC

D gene: .
CDR3 length: 14
J gene: TRBJ1-3
V gene: TRBV6-2/TRBV6-3
clone size: .
CDR3 protein: CASTPRSSGNTIYF
CDR3 DNA: TGTGCCAGCACCCCGAGGAGCTCTGGAAACACCATATATTTT

D gene: TRBD1
CDR3 length: 18
J gene: TRBJ1-6
V gene: TRBV11-2
clone size: .
CDR3 protein: CASSPLTVRQGQNSPLHF
CDR3 DNA: TGTGCCAGCAGCCCCCTTACAGTCCGACAGGGCCAGAATTCACCCCTCCACTTT

D gene: TRBD1
CDR3 length: 16
J gene: TRBJ1-4
V gene: TRBV19
clone size: .
CDR3 protein: CASSPGRGLENEKLFF
CDR3 DNA: TGTGCCAGTAGTCCCGGAAGGGGGCTTGAGAATGAAAAACTGTTTTTT

D gene: .
CDR3 length: 14
J gene: TRBJ2-7
V gene: TRBV7-2
clone size: .
CDR3 protein: CASSLVQGHYEQYF
CDR3 DNA: TGTGCCAGCAGCTTAGTCCAGGGGCACTACGAGCAGTACTTC

D gene: .
CDR3 length: 12
J gene: TRBJ2-7
V gene: TRBV2
clone size: .
CDR3 protein: CASSVGGDEQYF
CDR3 DNA: TGTGCCAGCAGCGTAGGGGGGGACGAGCAGTACTTC

D gene: TRBD2
CDR3 length: 20
J gene: TRBJ2-7
V gene: TRBV7-2
clone size: .
CDR3 protein: CASSLAGWTSGPSWSYEQYF
CDR3 DNA: TGTGCCAGCAGCTTAGCCGGTTGGACTAGCGGTCCTTCTTGGTCCTACGAGCAGTACTTC

D gene: TRBD1
CDR3 length: 16
J gene: TRBJ1-2
V gene: TRBV11-2
clone size: .
CDR3 protein: CASSFGQGALNYGYTF
CDR3 DNA: TGTGCCAGCAGCTTTGGACAGGGGGCTCTAAACTATGGCTACACCTTC

D gene: TRBD1
CDR3 length: 14
J gene: TRBJ1-5
V gene: TRBV2
clone size: .
CDR3 protein: CASSGTGREGAQHF
CDR3 DNA: TGTGCCAGCAGCGGGACAGGGAGGGAGGGGGCCCAGCATTTT

D gene: TRBD1
CDR3 length: 14
J gene: TRBJ2-7
V gene: TRBV28
clone size: .
CDR3 protein: CATEGQERTYEQYF
CDR3 DNA: TGTGCCACCGAGGGACAGGAACGGACCTACGAGCAGTACTTC

D gene: TRBD1
CDR3 length: 15
J gene: TRBJ2-7
V gene: TRBV29-1
clone size: once
CDR3 protein: CSVLNRDRSSYEQYF
CDR3 DNA: TGCAGCGTTCTCAACCGGGACAGGTCCTCCTACGAGCAGTACTTC

D gene: TRBD1
CDR3 length: 13
J gene: TRBJ1-6
V gene: TRBV10-3
clone size: .
CDR3 protein: CAISGTANSPLHF
CDR3 DNA: TGTGCCATCAGCGGGACAGCTAATTCACCCCTCCACTTT

D gene: TRBD2
CDR3 length: 12
J gene: TRBJ2-7
V gene: TRBV5-6
clone size: .
CDR3 protein: CASSWWGGEQYF
CDR3 DNA: TGTGCCAGCAGCTGGTGGGGGGGCGAGCAGTACTTC

D gene: .
CDR3 length: 18
J gene: TRBJ1-2
V gene: TRBV28
clone size: .
CDR3 protein: CASSFNGIDTLINYGYTF
CDR3 DNA: TGTGCCAGCAGTTTTAACGGGATTGATACACTAATTAACTATGGCTACACCTTC

D gene: .
CDR3 length: 15
J gene: TRBJ1-1
V gene: TRBV9
clone size: .
CDR3 protein: CASSLSGGRNTEAFF
CDR3 DNA: TGTGCCAGCAGCCTTAGCGGGGGGAGGAACACTGAAGCTTTCTTT

D gene: .
CDR3 length: 15
J gene: TRBJ1-1
V gene: TRBV5-1
clone size: once
CDR3 protein: CASSPWGGLNTEAFF
CDR3 DNA: TGCGCCAGCAGCCCCTGGGGGGGGCTGAACACTGAAGCTTTCTTT